The T cell receptor beta chain described here comes from a study of circulating and synovial CD4+ cells in juvenile arthritis. Germline CDR1 is SEHNR and CDR2 is FQNEAQ (reference sequence). The V gene end was trimmed by 4 bases and the J gene end by 1 base; junction bases not matched to a gene: 1. CDR3 length: 16 residues. Generated by immunoSEQ multiplex PCR, the TCRdb table keeps only in-frame clones and is missing some. The table lists fewer than 35,000 clones, 90% to 95% of them singletons, with approximately 2.8% in the top ten. The rearrangement uses TRBV7-9 and TRBJ2-2; TRBD2 matches at 12 bases. Material: CD4+ T cells from blood. This clonotype originated in a human donor with juvenile idiopathic arthritis. The CDR3 region is CASSWTSGVNTGELFF. DNA of the CDR3: TGTGCCAGCAGCTGGACTAGCGGGGTGAACACCGGGGAGCTGTTTTTT. The variable domain in full, completed from reference TRBV7-9 and TRBJ2-2, reads DTGVSQNPRHKITKRGQNVTFRCDPISEHNRLYWYRQTLGQGPEFLTYFQNEAQLEKSRLLSDRFSAERPKGSFSTLEIQRTEQGDSAMYLCASSWTSGVNTGELFFGEGSRLTVL.